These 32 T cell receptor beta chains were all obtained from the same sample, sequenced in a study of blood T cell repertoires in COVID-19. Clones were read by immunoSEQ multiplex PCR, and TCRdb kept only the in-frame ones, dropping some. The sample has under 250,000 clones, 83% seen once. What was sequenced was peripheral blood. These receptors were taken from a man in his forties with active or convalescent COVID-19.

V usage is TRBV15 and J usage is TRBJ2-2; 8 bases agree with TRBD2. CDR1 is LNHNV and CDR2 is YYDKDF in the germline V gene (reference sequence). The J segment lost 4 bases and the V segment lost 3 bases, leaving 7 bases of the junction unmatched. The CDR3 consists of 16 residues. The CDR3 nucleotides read TGTGCCACCAGCAGGATAGCGGGGAGTAGCACCGGGGAGCTGTTTTTT. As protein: CATSRIAGSSTGELFF.

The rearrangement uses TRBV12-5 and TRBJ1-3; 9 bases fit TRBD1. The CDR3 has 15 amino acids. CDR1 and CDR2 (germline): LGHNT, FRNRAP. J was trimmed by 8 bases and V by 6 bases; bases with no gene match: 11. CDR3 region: CASGNRDRAADTIYF. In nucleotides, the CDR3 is TGTGCTAGTGGGAACAGGGACAGGGCGGCAGACACCATATATTTT.

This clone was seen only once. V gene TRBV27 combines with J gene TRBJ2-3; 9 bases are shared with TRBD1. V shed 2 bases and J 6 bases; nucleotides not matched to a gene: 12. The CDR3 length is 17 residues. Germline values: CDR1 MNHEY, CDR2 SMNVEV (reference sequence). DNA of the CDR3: TGTGCCAGCAGTTTAGGGGCCGGGACAGGGAGGTGGGATACGCAGTATTTT. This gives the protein CASSLGAGTGRWDTQYF.

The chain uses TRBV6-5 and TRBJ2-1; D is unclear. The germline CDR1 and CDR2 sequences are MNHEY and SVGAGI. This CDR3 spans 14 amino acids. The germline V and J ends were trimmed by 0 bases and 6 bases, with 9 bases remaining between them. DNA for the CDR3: TGTGCCAGCAGTTACTCGGCCAGTATCAATGAGCAGTTCTTC. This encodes CASSYSASINEQFF.

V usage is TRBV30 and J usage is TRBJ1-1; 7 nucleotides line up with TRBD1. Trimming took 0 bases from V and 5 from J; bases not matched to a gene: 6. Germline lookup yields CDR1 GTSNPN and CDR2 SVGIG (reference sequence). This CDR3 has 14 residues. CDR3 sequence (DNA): TGTGCCTGGAGTGTAGGAGGGGGCAGGACTGAAGCTTTCTTT. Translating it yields CAWSVGGGRTEAFF.

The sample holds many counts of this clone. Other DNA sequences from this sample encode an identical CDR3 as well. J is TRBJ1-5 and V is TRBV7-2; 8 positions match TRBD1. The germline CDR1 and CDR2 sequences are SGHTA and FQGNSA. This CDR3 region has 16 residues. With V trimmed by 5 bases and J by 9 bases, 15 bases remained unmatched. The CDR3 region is CASSARTGTGGGPQHF. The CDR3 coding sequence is TGTGCCAGCAGCGCCCGGACAGGGACGGGGGGTGGGCCCCAGCATTTT.

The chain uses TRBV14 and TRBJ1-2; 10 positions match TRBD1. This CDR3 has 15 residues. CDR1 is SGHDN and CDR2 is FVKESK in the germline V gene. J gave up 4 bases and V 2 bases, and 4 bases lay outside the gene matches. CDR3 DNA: TGTGCCAGCAGCCAACTGACAGGGGGCCCCTATGGCTACACCTTC. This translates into CASSQLTGGPYGYTF.

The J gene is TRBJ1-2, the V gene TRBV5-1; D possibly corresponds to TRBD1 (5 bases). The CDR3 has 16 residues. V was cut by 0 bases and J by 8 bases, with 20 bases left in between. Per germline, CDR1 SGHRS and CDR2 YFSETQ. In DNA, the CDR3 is TGCGCCAGCAGCTTGGGAGTTGGTCGTCAGGGTCGGGGCTACACCTTC. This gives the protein CASSLGVGRQGRGYTF.

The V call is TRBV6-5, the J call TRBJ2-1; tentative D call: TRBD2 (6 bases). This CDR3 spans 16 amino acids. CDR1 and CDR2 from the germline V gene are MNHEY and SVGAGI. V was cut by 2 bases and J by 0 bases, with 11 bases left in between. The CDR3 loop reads CASSYGGLSSYNEQFF. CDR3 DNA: TGTGCCAGCAGTTACGGAGGGTTAAGCTCCTACAATGAGCAGTTCTTC.

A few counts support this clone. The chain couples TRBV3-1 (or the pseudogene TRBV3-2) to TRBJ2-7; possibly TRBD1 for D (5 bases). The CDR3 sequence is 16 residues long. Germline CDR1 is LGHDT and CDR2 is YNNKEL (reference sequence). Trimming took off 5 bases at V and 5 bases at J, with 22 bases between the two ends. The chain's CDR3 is CASSFGGRVDIDEQYF. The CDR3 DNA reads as TGTGCCAGCAGCTTCGGCGGCAGGGTGGATATCGACGAGCAGTACTTC.

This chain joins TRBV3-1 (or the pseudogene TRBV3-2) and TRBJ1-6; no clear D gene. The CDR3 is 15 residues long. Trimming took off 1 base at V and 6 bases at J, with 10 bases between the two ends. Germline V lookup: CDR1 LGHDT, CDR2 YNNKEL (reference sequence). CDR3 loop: CASSQGTGANSPLHF. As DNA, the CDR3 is TGTGCCAGCAGCCAAGGGACGGGAGCTAATTCACCCCTCCACTTT.

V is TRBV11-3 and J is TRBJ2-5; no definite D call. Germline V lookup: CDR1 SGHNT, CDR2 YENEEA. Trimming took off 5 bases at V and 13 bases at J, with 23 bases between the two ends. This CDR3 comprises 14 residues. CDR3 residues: CASSPPGQARVWYF. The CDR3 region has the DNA TGTGCCAGCAGCCCCCCTGGGCAGGCGCGTGTTTGGTACTTC.

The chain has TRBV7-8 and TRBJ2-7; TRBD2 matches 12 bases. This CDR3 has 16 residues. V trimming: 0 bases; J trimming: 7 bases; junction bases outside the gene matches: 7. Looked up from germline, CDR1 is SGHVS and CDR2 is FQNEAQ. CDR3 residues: CASSLASSGRAGEQYF. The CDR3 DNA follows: TGTGCCAGCAGCTTAGCCTCTAGCGGGAGGGCCGGGGAGCAGTACTTC.

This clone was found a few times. The DNA for the CDR3 is TGTGCCAGCAGCCAGGCCGTGGGAGACACCATATATTTT. Translating gives CASSQAVGDTIYF. V is TRBV7-2 and J is TRBJ1-3; no firm D call. Germline values: CDR1 SGHTA, CDR2 FQGNSA. The CDR3 runs to 13 residues. The V end lost 5 bases, the J end lost 8 bases, and 13 bases lay between the germline ends. Complete variable domain (other parts from reference TRBV7-2 and TRBJ1-3): GAGVSQSPSNKVTEKGKDVELRCDPISGHTALYWYRQSLGQGLEFLIYFQGNSAPDKSGLPSDRFSAERTGGSVSTLTIQRTQQEDSAVYLCASSQAVGDTIYFGEGSWLTVV.

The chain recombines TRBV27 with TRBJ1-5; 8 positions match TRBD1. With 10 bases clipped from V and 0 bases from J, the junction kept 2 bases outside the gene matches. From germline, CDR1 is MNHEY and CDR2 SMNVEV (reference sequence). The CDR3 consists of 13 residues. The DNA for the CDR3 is TGTGCCACCGGACAGGGTAGCAATCAGCCCCAGCATTTT. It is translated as CATGQGSNQPQHF.

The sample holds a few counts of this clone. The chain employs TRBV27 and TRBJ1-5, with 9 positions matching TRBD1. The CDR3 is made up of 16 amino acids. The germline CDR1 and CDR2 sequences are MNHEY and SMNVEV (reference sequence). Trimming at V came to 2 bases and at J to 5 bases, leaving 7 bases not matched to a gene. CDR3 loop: CASSLTGTGLHQPQHF. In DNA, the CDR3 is TGTGCCAGCAGTTTAACGGGGACAGGGCTCCATCAGCCCCAGCATTTT.

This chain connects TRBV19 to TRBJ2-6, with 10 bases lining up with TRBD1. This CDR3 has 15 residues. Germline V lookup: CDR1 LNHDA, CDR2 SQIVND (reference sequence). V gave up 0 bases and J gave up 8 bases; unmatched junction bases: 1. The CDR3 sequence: CASSIEGQGTNVLTF. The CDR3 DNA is TGTGCCAGTAGTATAGAGGGACAGGGGACCAACGTCCTGACTTTC.

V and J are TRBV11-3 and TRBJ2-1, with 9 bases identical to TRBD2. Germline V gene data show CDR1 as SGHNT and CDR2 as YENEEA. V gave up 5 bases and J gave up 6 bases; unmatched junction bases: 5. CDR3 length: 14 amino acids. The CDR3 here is CASSPGLAPNEQFF. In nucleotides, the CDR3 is TGTGCCAGCAGCCCAGGACTAGCGCCCAATGAGCAGTTCTTC. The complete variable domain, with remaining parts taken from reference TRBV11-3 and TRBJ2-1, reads EAGVVQSPRYKIIEKKQPVAFWCNPISGHNTLYWYLQNLGQGPELLIRYENEEAVDDSQLPKDRFSAERLKGVDSTLKIQPAELGDSAVYLCASSPGLAPNEQFFGPGTRLTVL.

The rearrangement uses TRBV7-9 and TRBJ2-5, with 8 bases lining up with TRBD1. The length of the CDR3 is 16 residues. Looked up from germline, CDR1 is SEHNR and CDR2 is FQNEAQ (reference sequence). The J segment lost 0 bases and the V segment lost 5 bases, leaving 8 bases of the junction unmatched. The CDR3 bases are TGTGCCAGCAGCCGGGACAGGACCTCGTACCAAGAGACCCAGTACTTC. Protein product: CASSRDRTSYQETQYF.

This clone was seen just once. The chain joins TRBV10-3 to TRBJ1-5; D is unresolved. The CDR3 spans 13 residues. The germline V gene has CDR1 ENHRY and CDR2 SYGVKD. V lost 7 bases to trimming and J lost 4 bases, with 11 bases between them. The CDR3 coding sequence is TGTGCCATCACGGCGGGGTTAAATCAGCCCCAGCATTTT. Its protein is CAITAGLNQPQHF.

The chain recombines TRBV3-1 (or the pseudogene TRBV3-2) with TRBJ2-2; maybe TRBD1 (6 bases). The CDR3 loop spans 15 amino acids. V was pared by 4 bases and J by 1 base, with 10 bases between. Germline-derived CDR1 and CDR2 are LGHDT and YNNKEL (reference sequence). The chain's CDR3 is CASSPPGQNTGELFF. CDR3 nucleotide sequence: TGTGCCAGCAGCCCCCCGGGACAGAACACCGGGGAGCTGTTTTTT.

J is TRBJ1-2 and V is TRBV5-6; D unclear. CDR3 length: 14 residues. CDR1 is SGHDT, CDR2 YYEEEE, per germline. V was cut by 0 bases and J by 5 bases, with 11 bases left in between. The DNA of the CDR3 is TGTGCCAGCAGCTTGGGGCAGGTTCGGTATGGCTACACCTTC. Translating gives CASSLGQVRYGYTF.

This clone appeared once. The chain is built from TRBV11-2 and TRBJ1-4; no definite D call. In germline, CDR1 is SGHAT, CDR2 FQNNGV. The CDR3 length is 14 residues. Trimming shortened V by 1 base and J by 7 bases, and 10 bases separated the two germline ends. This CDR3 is CASSLGGAGEKLFF. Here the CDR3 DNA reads TGTGCCAGCAGCTTAGGGGGAGCGGGTGAAAAACTGTTTTTT. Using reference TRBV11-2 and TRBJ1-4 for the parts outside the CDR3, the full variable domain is EAGVAQSPRYKIIEKRQSVAFWCNPISGHATLYWYQQILGQGPKLLIQFQNNGVVDDSQLPKDRFSAERLKGVDSTLKIQPAKLEDSAVYLCASSLGGAGEKLFFGSGTQLSVL.

In nucleotides, the CDR3 is TGTGCCTGGATACAGGGGGCCTCGGTATCTGGGACTGAAGCTTTCTTT. As protein: CAWIQGASVSGTEAFF. The chain carries TRBV30 and TRBJ1-1; 9 bases are a match to TRBD1. Germline V gives CDR1 GTSNPN, CDR2 SVGIG (reference sequence). V gave up 4 bases and J gave up 5 bases; unmatched junction bases: 14. The CDR3 length is 16 residues. Complete variable domain (other parts from reference TRBV30 and TRBJ1-1): SQTIHQWPATLVQPVGSPLSLECTVEGTSNPNLYWYRQAAGRGLQLLFYSVGIGQISSEVPQNLSASRPQDRQFILSSKKLLLSDSGFYLCAWIQGASVSGTEAFFGQGTRLTVV.

CDR3: CSASLPQAGEKLFF. In DNA, the CDR3 is TGCAGTGCTAGTCTCCCACAGGCAGGGGAAAAACTGTTTTTT. The chain couples TRBV20-1 to TRBJ1-4; a possible D gene is TRBD1 (5 bases). The germline gives CDR1 DFQATT, CDR2 SNEGSKA (reference sequence). The V and J ends lost 3 bases and 8 bases respectively, with 16 bases between them. The length of the CDR3 is 14 residues.

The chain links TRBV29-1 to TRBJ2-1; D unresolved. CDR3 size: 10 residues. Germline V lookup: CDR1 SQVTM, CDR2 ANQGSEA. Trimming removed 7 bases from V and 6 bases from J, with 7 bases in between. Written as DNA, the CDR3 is TGCAGCGCCCTGTCCAATGAGCAGTTCTTC. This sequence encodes CSALSNEQFF.

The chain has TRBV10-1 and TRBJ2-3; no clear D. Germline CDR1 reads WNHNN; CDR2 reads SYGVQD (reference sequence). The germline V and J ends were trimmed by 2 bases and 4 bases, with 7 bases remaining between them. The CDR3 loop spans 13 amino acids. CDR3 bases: TGCGCCAGCAGTGAGAGCGCCCCAGATACGCAGTATTTT. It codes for CASSESAPDTQYF.

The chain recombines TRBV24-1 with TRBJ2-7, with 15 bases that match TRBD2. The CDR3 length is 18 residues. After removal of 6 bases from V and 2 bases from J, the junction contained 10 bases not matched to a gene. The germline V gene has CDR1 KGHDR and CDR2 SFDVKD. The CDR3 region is CATSSGTSGRMPPYEQYF. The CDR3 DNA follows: TGTGCCACCAGTTCTGGGACTAGCGGGAGGATGCCTCCCTACGAGCAGTACTTC.

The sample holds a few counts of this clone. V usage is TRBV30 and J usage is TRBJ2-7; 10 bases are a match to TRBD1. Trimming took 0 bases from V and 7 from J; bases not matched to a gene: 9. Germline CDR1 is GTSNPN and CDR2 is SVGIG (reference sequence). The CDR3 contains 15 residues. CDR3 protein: CAWSVFGQGVEEQYF. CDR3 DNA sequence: TGTGCCTGGAGTGTGTTTGGACAGGGGGTGGAAGAGCAGTACTTC.

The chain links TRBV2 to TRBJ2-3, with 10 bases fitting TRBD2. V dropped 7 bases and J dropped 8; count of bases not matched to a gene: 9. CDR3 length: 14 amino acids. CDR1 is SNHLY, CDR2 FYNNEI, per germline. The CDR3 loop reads CASKGLAEIGTQYF. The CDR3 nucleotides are TGTGCCAGCAAAGGACTAGCGGAAATCGGTACGCAGTATTTT.

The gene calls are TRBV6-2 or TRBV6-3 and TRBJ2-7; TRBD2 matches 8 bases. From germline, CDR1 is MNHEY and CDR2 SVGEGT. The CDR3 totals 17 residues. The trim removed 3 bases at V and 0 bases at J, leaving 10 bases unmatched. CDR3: CASSYDLAGKTSYEQYF. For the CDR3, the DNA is TGTGCCAGCAGTTATGACCTAGCGGGCAAAACCTCCTACGAGCAGTACTTC.

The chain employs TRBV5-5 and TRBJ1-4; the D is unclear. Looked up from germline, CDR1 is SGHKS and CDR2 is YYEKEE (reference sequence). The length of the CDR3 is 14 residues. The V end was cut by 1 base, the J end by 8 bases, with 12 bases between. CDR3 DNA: TGTGCCAGCAGCTTGAGTGATCGGTTGGAAAAACTGTTTTTT. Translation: CASSLSDRLEKLFF.